This T cell receptor beta chain derives from a study of lymphopenia after photon versus proton radiotherapy. Germline CDR1 and CDR2: SGHTS and YDEGEE. The CDR3 is 15 residues long. Trimming removed 4 bases from V and 5 bases from J; junction bases left unmatched: 9. Assay: immunoSEQ multiplex PCR; the TCRdb copy retains only in-frame clones and omits some. The table has some 25,000 clones, 90% seen once; the top ten hold less than 0.9%. The rearrangement links TRBV5-8 to TRBJ2-1; 7 bases line up with TRBD1. The sample was peripheral blood, taken from a patient treated with photon-based radiotherapy. The source is a woman aged 45-60 years with cholangiocarcinoma. CDR3 DNA sequence: TGTGCCAGCAGCGACCGACAGGGTCGGGACAATGAGCAGTTCTTC. Encoded protein: CASSDRQGRDNEQFF.